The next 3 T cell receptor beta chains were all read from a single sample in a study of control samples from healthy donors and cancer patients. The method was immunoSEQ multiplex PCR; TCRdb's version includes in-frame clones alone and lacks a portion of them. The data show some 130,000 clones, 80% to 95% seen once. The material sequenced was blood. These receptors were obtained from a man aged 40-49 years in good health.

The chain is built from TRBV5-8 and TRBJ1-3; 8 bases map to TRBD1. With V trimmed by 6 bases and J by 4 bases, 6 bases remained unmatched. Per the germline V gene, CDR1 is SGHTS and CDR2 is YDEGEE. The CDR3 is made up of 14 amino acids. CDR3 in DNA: TGTGCCAGCAAGACTGGGGACAGGGGAAACACCATATATTTT. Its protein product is CASKTGDRGNTIYF.

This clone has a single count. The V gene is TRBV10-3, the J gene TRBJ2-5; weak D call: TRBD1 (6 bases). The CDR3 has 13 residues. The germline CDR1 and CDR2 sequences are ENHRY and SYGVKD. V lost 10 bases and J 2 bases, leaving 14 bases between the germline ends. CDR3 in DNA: TGTGCCAGCAACTCGGACAGTCAAGAGACCCAGTACTTC. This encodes CASNSDSQETQYF.

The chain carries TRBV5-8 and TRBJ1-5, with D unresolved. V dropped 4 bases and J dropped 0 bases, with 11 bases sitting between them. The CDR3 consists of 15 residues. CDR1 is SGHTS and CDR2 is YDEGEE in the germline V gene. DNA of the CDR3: TGTGCCAGCAGCCGAGAGCCGTATAGCAATCAGCCCCAGCATTTT. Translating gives CASSREPYSNQPQHF.